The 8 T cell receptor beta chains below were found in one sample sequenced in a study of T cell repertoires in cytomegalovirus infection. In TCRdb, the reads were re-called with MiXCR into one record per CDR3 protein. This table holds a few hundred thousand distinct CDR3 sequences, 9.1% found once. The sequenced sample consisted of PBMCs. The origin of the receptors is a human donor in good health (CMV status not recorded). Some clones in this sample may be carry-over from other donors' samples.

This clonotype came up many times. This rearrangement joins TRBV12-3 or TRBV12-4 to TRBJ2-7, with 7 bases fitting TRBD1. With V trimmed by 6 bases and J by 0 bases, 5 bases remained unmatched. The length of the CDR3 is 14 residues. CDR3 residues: CASSRGTASYEQYF. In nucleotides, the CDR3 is TGTGCCAGCAGCCGAGGGACAGCCTCCTACGAGCAGTACTTC.

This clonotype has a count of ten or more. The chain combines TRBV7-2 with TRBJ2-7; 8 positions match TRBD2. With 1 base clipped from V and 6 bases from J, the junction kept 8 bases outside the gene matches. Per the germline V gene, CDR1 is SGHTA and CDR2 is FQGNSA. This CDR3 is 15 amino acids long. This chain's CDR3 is CASSLGGSGKGEQYF. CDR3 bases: TGTGCCAGCAGCTTAGGTGGTAGCGGGAAGGGCGAGCAGTACTTC.

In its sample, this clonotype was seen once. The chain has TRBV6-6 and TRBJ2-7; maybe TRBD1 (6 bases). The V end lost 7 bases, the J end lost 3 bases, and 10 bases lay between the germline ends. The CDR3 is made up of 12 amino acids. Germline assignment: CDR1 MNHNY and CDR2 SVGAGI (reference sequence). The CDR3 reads CASIGQSYEQYF. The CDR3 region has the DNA TGTGCCAGCATCGGACAGAGCTACGAGCAGTACTTC.

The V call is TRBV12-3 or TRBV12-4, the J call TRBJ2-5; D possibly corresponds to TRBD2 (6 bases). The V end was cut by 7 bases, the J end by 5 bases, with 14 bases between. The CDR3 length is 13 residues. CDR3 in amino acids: CASKTCGAETQYF. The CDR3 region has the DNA TGTGCCAGCAAAACCTGCGGGGCGGAGACCCAGTACTTC.

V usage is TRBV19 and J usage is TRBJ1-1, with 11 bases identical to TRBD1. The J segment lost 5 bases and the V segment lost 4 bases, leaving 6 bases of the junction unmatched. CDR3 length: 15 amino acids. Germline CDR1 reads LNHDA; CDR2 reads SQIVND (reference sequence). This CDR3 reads CASSTRDRGWTEAFF. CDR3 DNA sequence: TGTGCCAGTAGTACACGGGACAGGGGGTGGACTGAAGCTTTCTTT.

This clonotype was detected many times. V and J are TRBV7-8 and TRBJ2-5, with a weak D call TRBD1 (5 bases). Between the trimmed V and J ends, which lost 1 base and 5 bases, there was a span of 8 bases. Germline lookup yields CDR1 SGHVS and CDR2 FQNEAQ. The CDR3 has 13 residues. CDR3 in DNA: TGTGCCAGCAGCTTAGGCAGGGCCGAGACCCAGTACTTC. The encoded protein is CASSLGRAETQYF.

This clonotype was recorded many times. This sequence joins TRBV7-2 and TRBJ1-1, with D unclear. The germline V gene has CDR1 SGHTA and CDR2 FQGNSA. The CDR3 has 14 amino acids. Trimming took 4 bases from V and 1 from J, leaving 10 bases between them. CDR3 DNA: TGTGCCAGCAGCTCCCTACAGCGGAACACTGAAGCTTTCTTT. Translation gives CASSSLQRNTEAFF.

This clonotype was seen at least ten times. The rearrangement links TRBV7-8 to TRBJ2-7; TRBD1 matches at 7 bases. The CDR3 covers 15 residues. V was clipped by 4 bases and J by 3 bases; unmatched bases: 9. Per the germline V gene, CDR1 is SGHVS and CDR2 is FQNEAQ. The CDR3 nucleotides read TGTGCCAGCAGCTCTTTACCGGGACAGAGCTACGAGCAGTACTTC. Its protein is CASSSLPGQSYEQYF. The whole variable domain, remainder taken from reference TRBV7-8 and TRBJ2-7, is GAGVSQSPRYKVAKRGQDVALRCDPISGHVSLFWYQQALGQGPEFLTYFQNEAQLDKSGLPSDRFFAERPEGSVSTLKIQRTQQEDSAVYLCASSSLPGQSYEQYFGPGTRLTVT.